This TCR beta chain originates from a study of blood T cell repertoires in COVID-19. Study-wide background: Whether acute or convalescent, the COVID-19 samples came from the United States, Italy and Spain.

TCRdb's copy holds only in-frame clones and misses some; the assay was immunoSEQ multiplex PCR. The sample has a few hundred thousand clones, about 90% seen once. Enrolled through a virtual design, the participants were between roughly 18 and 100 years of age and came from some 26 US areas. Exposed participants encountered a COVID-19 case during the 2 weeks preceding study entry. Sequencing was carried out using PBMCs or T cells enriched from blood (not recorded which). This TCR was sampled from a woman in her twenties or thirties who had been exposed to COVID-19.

CDR3 protein: CASSLLKGGGQETQYF. CDR3 nucleotides: TGTGCCAGCAGTTTACTGAAGGGCGGGGGGCAAGAGACCCAGTACTTC. This rearrangement joins TRBV27 to TRBJ2-5; TRBD2 aligns across 8 bases. Germline-derived CDR1 and CDR2 are MNHEY and SMNVEV (reference sequence). The CDR3 length is 16 residues. V shed 2 bases and J 2 bases; nucleotides not matched to a gene: 7.